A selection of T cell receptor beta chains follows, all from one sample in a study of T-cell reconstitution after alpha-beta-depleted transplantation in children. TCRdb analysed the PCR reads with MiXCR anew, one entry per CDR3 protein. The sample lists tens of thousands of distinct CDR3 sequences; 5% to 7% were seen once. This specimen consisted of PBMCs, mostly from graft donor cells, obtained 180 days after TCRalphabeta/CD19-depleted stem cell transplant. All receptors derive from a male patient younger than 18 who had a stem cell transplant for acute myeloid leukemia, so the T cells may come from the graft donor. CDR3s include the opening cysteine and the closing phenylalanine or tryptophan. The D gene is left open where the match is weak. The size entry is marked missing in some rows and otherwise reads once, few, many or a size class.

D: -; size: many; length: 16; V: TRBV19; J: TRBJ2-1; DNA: TGTGCCAGTAGTATAATCGCGGGAATCTCCTACAATGAGCAGTTCTTC; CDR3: CASSIIAGISYNEQFF
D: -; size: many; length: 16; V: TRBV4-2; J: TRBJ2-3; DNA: TGTGCCAGCAGCCAAGCGGCAGCCCCTGGAGCAGATACGCAGTATTTT; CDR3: CASSQAAAPGADTQYF
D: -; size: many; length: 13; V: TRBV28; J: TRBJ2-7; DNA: TGTGCCAGCACCATGGGCCGTTCCTACGAGCAGTACTTC; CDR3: CASTMGRSYEQYF
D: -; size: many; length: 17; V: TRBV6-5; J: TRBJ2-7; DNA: TGTGCCAGCAGCCCACAGGGTCGAGGAGTCGGGTCCTACGAGCAGTACTTC; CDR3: CASSPQGRGVGSYEQYF
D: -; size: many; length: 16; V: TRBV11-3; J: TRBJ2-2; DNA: TGTGCCAGCAGCTCCTCAAGGGCCCTCGGGACCGGGGAGCTGTTTTTT; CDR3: CASSSSRALGTGELFF
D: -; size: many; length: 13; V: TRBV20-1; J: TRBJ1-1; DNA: TGCAGTGCTAGAGAGGTGGACATGACTGAAGCTTTCTTT; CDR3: CSAREVDMTEAFF
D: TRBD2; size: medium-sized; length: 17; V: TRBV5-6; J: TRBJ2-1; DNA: TGTGCCAGCAGCCAGGGGACTAGCGGGAGTATGTACAATGAGCAGTTCTTC; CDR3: CASSQGTSGSMYNEQFF
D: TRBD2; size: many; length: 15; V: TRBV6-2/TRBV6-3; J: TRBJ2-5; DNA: TGTGCCAGCAGTTCCCTAGCGGGGGAGGCAGAGACCCAGTACTTC; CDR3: CASSSLAGEAETQYF
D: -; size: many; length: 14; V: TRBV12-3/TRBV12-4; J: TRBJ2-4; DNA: TGTGCCAGCAGTTTTAACGCCCTCAAAAACATTCAGTACTTC; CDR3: CASSFNALKNIQYF
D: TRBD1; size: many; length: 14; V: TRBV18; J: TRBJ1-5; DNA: TGTGCCAGCTCATCCCGACAGGGTAAACAGCCCCAGCATTTT; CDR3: CASSSRQGKQPQHF
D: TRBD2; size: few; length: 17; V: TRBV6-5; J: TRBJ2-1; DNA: TGTGCCAGCAGTTCCTCCTCGTTAGCGGGAGATCTTCATGAGCAGTTCTTC; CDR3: CASSSSSLAGDLHEQFF
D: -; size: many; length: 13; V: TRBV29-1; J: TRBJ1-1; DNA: TGCAGCGTGAGCAGGGGAATGAACACTGAAGCTTTCTTT; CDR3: CSVSRGMNTEAFF
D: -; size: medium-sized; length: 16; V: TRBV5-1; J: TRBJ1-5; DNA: TGCGCCAGCAGCTTGGAGGGTATCGATAGCAATCAGCCCCAGCATTTT; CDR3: CASSLEGIDSNQPQHF
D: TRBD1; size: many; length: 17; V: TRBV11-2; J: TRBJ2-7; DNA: TGTGCCAGCAGCCCGAAAAATTATAGGACAGGGGGAGACGAGCAGTACTTC; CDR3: CASSPKNYRTGGDEQYF
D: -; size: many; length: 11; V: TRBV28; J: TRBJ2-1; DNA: TGTGCCAGTGGACAGAACAATGAGCAGTTCTTC; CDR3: CASGQNNEQFF
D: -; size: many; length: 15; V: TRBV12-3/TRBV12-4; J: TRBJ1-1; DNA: TGTGCCAGCAGTCCCACCGGACAGAAAGACACTGAAGCTTTCTTT; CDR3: CASSPTGQKDTEAFF
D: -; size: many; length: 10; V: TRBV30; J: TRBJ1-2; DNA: TGTGCCTGGACAGGGGTAGGCTACACCTTC; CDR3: CAWTGVGYTF
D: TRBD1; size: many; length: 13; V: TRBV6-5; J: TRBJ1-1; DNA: TGTGCCAGCAGCTCGACAGGGCGGACTGAAGCTTTCTTT; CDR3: CASSSTGRTEAFF
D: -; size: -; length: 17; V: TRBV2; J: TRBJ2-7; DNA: TGTACCTGCAGTTTACATCCCCGGCAGGCGAGCTCCTACGAGCAGTACTTC; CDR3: CTCSLHPRQASSYEQYF
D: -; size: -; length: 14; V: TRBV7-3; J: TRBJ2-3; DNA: TGTGCCAGCGCCTTCTTGTGGGACACAGATACGCAGTATTTT; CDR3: CASAFLWDTDTQYF
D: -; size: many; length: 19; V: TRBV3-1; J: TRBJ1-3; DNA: TGTGCCAGCAGCCAAGGGCGTAGTGTCGGGGACGCCTCTGGAAACACCATATATTTT; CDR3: CASSQGRSVGDASGNTIYF
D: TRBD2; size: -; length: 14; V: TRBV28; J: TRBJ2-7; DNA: TGTGCCAGCAGTCTCGAGCGGGAGGTAGACGAGCAGTACTTC; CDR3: CASSLEREVDEQYF
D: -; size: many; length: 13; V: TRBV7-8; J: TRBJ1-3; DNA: TGTGCCAGCAGCCTAGACAGGGGAAACACCATATATTTT; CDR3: CASSLDRGNTIYF
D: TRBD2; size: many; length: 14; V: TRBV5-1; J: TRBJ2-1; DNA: TGCGCCAGCAGCTTAGGGCTAGCGGGGGTTGAGCAGTTCTTC; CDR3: CASSLGLAGVEQFF
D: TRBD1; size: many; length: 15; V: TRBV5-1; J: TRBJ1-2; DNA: TGCGCCAGCAGCCCCGGGACAGTTCCTACCGGTGGCTACACCTTC; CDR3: CASSPGTVPTGGYTF
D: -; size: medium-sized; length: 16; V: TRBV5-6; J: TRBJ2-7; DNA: TGTGCCAGCACCATGTGGGGGCGGCTAAGCTCCTACGAGCAGTACTTC; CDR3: CASTMWGRLSSYEQYF
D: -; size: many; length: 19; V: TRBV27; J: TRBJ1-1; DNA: TGTGCCAGCAGTTTATCGTTAGCCCAGGGGAAACCCCTGGGGACTGAAGCTTTCTTT; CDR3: CASSLSLAQGKPLGTEAFF
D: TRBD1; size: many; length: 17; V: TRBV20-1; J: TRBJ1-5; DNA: TGCAGTGCTAGAGATCCTCATGGGACAGGGAGCAATCAGCCCCAGCATTTT; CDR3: CSARDPHGTGSNQPQHF
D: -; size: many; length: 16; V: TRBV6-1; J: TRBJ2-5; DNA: TGTGCCAGCAGAGATAGGGACCGGTGGTACCAAGAGACCCAGTACTTC; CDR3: CASRDRDRWYQETQYF
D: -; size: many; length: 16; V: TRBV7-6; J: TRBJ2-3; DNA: TGTGCCAGCAGCTTAGCGGCAGACGATAGCACAGATACGCAGTATTTT; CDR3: CASSLAADDSTDTQYF
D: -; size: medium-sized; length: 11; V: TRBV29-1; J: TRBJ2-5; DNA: TGCAGCGTTAGGAATCAAGAGACCCAGTACTTC; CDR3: CSVRNQETQYF
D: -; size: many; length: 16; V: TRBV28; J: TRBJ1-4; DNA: TGTGCCAGCATCTCAGGAGGGGCAGGGGTTAGGGAAAAACTGTTTTTT; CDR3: CASISGGAGVREKLFF
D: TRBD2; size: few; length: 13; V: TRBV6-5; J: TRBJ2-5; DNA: TGTGCCAGCAGTCTACGGACTAGCGGTTCTCCGTACTTC; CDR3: CASSLRTSGSPYF
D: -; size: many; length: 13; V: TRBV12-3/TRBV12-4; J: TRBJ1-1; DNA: TGTGCCAGCAGTTTAGGGGAGAACACTGAAGCTTTCTTT; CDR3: CASSLGENTEAFF
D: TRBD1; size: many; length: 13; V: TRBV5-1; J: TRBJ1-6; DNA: TGCGCCAGCAGCTTGGGACAGGGTTCACCCCTCCACTTT; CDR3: CASSLGQGSPLHF
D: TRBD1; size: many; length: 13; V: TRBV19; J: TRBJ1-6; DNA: TGTGCCAGTAGTCCCGGACAGGGTTTACCCCTCCACTTT; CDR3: CASSPGQGLPLHF
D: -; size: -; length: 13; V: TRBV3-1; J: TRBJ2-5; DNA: TGTGCCAGCAGCGGGGGGCTCCAAGAGACCCAGTACTTC; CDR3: CASSGGLQETQYF
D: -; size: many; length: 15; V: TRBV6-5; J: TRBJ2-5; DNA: TGTGCCAGCAGTTACTCGCGGTCTGGGGGTGAGACCCAGTACTTC; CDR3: CASSYSRSGGETQYF
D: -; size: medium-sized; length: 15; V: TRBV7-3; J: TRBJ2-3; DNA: TGTGCCAGCAGCTTGGATCCAGGGTTTCAAGATACGCAGTATTTT; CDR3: CASSLDPGFQDTQYF
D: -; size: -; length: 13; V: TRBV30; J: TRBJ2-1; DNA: TGTGCCTGGAATGACGGACTCTACAATGAGCAGTTCTTC; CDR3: CAWNDGLYNEQFF
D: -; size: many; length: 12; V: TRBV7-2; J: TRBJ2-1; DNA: TGTGCCAGCAGCTTAGTTAGCGGCGAGCAGTTCTTC; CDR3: CASSLVSGEQFF
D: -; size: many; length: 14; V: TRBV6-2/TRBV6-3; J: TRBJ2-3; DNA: TGTGCCACCCGGCTTGCGGGTAGCACAGATACGCAGTATTTT; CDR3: CATRLAGSTDTQYF
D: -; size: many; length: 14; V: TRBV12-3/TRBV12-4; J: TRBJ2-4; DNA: TGTGCCAGCTACCCCCTCGGGCCTGTGGACATTCAGTACTTC; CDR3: CASYPLGPVDIQYF
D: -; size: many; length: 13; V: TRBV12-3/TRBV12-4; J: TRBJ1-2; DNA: TGTGCCAGCGCCCCGAGTACAGAGAGGAGCTACACCTTC; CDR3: CASAPSTERSYTF
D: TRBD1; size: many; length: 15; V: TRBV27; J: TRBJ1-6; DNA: TGTGCCAGCAGTTTGACGACAGGGGAAGGTTCACCCCTCCACTTT; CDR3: CASSLTTGEGSPLHF
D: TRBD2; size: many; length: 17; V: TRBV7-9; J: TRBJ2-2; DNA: TGTGCCAGCAGCCTAACTGTGACTAGCGGAATCACCGGGGAGCTGTTTTTT; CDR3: CASSLTVTSGITGELFF
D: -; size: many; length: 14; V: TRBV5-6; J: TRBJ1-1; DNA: TGTGCCAGCAGCTTGGCCGGGCCGAACACTGAAGCTTTCTTT; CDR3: CASSLAGPNTEAFF
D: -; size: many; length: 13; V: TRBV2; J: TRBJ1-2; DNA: TGTGCCAGTAAGCACGGGACTAACTATGGCTACACCTTC; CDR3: CASKHGTNYGYTF
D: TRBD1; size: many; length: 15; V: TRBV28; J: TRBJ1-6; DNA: TGTGCCAGCAGACCCCGGACAGGGGCTTATTCACCCCTCCACTTT; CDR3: CASRPRTGAYSPLHF
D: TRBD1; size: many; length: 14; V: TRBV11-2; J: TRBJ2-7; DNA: TGTGCCAGCAGCTTTGACAGGGGTTCCTACGAGCAGTACTTC; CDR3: CASSFDRGSYEQYF
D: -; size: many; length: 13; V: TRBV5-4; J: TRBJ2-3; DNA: TGTGCCAGCAGCTCCGCAGGGACAGATACGCAGTATTTT; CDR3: CASSSAGTDTQYF
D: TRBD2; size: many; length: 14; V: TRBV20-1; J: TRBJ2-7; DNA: TGCAGTGCTAGTAGAACTAGCGGGAGCAGGGAGCAGTACTTC; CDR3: CSASRTSGSREQYF